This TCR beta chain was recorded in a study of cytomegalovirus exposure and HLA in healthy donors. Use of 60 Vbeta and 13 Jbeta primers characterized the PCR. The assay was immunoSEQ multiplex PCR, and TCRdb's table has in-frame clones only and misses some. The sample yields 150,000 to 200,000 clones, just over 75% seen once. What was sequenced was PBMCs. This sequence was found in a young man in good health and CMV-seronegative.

The DNA for the CDR3 is TGTGCCAGCAGCATGGGACTAGGGAAAGAGACCCAGTACTTC. Translating it yields CASSMGLGKETQYF. This rearrangement joins TRBV11-3 to TRBJ2-5, with 8 bases fitting TRBD2. The CDR3 has 14 amino acids. Germline V gene sequence: CDR1 SGHNT, CDR2 YENEEA. Trimming removed 5 bases from V and 3 bases from J; junction bases left unmatched: 5.